This T cell receptor beta chain derives from a study of T cell repertoires in cytomegalovirus infection. Across the whole study: Recently identified HLA-C-restricted CMV epitopes were among the peptides used. Public TCR beta signatures were indicative of both CMV infection and a matching HLA type. Study findings and constraints: Using cumulative public TCR beta family frequency, the authors identified those who carried CMV together with the relevant HLA.

Each CDR3 protein is one row after TCRdb ran MiXCR on the reads. Here the sample spans 900,000 to 950,000 distinct CDR3 sequences, approximately 31% being singletons. The CDR3 has 10 amino acids. Between the trimmed V and J ends, which lost 8 bases and 6 bases, there was a span of 7 bases. Germline V gene data show CDR1 as SNHLY and CDR2 as FYNNEI. This clonotype has at least ten counts. The antigen is not known. This specimen was cultured CD8+ T cells from PBMCs, taken from culture after CMV antigen stimulation. This clonotype was obtained from a human donor in good health (CMV status not recorded). Some clones in this sample may be carry-over from other donors' samples. The chain is built from TRBV2 and TRBJ1-1, with D maybe TRBD1 (5 bases). The CDR3: CASRGAEAFF. CDR3 DNA: TGTGCCAGCCGAGGGGCTGAAGCTTTCTTT.